This T cell receptor (beta chain) was found in a study of control samples from healthy donors and cancer patients. The assay was immunoSEQ multiplex PCR, and TCRdb's table has in-frame clones only and misses some. The sample has 390,000 or so clones; around 90% are singletons. The sample holds one count of this clone. V lost 4 bases and J 5 bases, leaving 13 bases between the germline ends. The CDR3 spans 13 residues. Germline-derived CDR1 and CDR2 are SGHNT and YYREEE (reference sequence). The source is a man aged 40-50 years with head and neck cancer. V and J are TRBV5-4 and TRBJ2-7; D is uncertain. The sequencing input was PBMCs. The CDR3 DNA follows: TGTGCCAGCAGCCGGAAGGGATACAACGAGCAGTACTTC. Amino acid sequence: CASSRKGYNEQYF. The full variable domain, rest sourced from reference TRBV5-4 and TRBJ2-7, is ETGVTQSPTHLIKTRGQQVTLRCSSQSGHNTVSWYQQALGQGPQFIFQYYREEENGRGNFPPRFSGLQFPNYSSELNVNALELDDSALYLCASSRKGYNEQYFGPGTRLTVT.